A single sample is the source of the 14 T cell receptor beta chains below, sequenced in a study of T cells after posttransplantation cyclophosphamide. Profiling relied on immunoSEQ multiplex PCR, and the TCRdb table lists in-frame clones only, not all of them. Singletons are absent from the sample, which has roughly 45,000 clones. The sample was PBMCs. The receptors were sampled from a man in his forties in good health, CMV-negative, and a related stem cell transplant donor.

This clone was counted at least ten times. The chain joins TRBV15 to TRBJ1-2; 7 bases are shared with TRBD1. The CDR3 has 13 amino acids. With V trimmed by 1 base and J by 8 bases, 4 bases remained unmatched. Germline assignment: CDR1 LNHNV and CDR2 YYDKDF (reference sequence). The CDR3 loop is CATSRGQGGGYTF. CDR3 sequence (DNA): TGTGCCACCAGCAGAGGACAGGGCGGCGGCTACACCTTC.

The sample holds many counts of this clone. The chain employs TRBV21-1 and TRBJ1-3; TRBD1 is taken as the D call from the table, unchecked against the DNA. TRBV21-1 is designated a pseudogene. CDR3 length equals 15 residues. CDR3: CASSGQGSGGNTIYF. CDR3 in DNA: TGTGCCAGCAGCGGACAGGGTTCGGGAGGAAACACCATATATTTT.

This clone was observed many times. The CDR3 spells CSVGFKNRDYEQYF. In nucleotides, the CDR3 is TGCAGCGTTGGGTTTAAAAATCGGGACTACGAGCAGTACTTC. The V and J genes are TRBV29-1 and TRBJ2-7, with a tentative D call TRBD2 (5 bases). In germline, CDR1 is SQVTM, CDR2 ANQGSEA. The CDR3 is 14 residues long. Trimming removed 4 bases at V and 3 bases at J, with 16 bases between.

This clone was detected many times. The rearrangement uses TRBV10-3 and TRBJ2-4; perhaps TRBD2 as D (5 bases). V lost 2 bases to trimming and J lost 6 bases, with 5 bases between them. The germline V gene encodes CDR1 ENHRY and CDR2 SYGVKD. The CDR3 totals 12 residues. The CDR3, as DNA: TGTGCCATCAGTGAGGGGAGAAACATTCAGTACTTC. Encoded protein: CAISEGRNIQYF.

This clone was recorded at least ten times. The CDR3 DNA follows: TGTGCCAGCAGCTCAAAGACTCTCTACAATGAGCAGTTCTTC. It specifies CASSSKTLYNEQFF. The V and J genes are TRBV7-9 and TRBJ2-1; D unresolved. The germline V gene has CDR1 SEHNR and CDR2 FQNEAQ (reference sequence). This CDR3 spans 14 amino acids. V lost 4 bases to trimming and J lost 3 bases, with 10 bases between them.

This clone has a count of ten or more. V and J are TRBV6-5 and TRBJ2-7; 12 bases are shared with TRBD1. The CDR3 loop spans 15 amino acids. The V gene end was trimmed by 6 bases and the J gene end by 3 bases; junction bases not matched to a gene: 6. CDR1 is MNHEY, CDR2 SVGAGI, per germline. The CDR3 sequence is CASRLGTGGVYEQYF. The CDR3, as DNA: TGTGCCAGCAGGTTAGGGACAGGGGGCGTCTACGAGCAGTACTTC.

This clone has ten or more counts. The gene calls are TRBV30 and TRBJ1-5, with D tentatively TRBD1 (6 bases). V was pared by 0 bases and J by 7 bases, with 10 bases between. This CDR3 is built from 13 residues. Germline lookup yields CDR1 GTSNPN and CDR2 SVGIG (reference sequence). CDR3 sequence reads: CAWSVRQDQPQHF. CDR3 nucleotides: TGTGCCTGGAGTGTACGACAGGACCAGCCCCAGCATTTT.

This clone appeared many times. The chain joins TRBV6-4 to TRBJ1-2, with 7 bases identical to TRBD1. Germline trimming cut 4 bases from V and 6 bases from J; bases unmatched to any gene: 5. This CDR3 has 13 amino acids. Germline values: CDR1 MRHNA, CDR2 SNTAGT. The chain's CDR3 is CASSVETGNGYTF. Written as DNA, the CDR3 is TGTGCCAGCAGTGTTGAGACAGGGAATGGCTACACCTTC.

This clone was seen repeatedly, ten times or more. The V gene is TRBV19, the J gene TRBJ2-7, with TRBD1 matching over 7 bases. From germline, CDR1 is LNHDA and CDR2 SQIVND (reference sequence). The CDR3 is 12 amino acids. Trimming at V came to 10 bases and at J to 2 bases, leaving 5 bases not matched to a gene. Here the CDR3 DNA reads TGTGCCACCCGGGACAGCCCCTACGAGCAGTACTTC. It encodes CATRDSPYEQYF.

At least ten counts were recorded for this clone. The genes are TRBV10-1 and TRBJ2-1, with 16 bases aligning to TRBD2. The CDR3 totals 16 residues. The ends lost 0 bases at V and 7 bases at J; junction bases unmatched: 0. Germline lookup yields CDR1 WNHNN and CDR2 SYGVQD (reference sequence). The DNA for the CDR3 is TGCGCCAGCAGTGAGTCGGGACTAGCGGGAGGGAATGAGCAGTTCTTC. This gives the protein CASSESGLAGGNEQFF.

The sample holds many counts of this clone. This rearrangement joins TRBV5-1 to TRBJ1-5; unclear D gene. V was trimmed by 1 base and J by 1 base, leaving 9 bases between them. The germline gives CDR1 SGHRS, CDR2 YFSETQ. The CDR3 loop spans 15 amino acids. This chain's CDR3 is CASSLWTGSNQPQHF. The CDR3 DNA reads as TGCGCCAGCAGCTTGTGGACTGGGAGCAATCAGCCCCAGCATTTT.

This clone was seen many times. The CDR3 bases are TGTGCCAGCAGCGCGTTATTAGGCAATCAGCCCCAGCATTTT. It encodes CASSALLGNQPQHF. The chain is built from TRBV7-8 and TRBJ1-5; D unresolved. V was clipped by 5 bases and J by 2 bases, with 10 bases between them. The germline CDR1 and CDR2 sequences are SGHVS and FQNEAQ. The CDR3 length is 14 residues.

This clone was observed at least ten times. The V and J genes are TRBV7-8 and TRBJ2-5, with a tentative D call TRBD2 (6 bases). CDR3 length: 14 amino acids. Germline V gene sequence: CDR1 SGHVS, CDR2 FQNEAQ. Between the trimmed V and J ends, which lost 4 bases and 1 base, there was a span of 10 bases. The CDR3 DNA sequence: TGTGCCAGCAGCTACGGGGGATTCCAAGAGACCCAGTACTTC. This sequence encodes CASSYGGFQETQYF.

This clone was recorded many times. The CDR3 DNA is TGTGCCAGCAGCCCTACAGGGGATCAGCCCCAGCATTTT. Translated, it gives CASSPTGDQPQHF. This chain connects TRBV28 to TRBJ1-5; TRBD1 agrees at 7 bases. Germline values: CDR1 MDHEN, CDR2 SYDVKM. Trimming took 6 bases from V and 5 from J; bases not matched to a gene: 4. The CDR3 has 13 amino acids.